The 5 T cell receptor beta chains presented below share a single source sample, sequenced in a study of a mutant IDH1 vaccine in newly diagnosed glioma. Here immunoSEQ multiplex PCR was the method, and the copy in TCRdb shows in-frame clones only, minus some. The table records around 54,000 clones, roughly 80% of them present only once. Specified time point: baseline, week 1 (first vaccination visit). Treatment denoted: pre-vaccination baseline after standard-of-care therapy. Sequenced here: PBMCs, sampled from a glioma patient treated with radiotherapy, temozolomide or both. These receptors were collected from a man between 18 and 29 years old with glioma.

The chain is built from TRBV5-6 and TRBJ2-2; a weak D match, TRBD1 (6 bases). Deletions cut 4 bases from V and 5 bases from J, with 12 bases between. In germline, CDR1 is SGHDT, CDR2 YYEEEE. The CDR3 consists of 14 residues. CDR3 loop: CASSIQGRTGELFF. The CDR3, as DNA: TGTGCCAGCAGCATACAGGGTAGAACCGGGGAGCTGTTTTTT.

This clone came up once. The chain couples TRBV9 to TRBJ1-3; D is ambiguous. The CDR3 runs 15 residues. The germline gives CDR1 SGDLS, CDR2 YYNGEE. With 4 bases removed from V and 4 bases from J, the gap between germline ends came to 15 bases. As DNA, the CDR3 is TGTGCCAGCAGCCTATGGTCCACTGGAGGAAACACCATATATTTT. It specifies CASSLWSTGGNTIYF. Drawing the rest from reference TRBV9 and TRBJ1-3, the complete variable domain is DSGVTQTPKHLITATGQRVTLRCSPRSGDLSVYWYQQSLDQGLQFLIQYYNGEERAKGNILERFSAQQFPDLHSELNLSSLELGDSALYFCASSLWSTGGNTIYFGEGSWLTVV.

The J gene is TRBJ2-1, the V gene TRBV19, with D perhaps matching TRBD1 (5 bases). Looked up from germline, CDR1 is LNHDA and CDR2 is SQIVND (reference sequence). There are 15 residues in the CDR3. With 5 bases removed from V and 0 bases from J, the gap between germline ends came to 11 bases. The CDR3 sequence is CASSGRQSSYNEQFF. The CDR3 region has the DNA TGTGCCAGTAGTGGTAGACAGAGCTCCTACAATGAGCAGTTCTTC.

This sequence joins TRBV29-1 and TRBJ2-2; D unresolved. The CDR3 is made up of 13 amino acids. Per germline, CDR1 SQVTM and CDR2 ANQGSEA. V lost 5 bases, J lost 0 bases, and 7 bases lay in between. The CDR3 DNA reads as TGCAGCGTTCGCGCGTCGAACACCGGGGAGCTGTTTTTT. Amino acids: CSVRASNTGELFF.

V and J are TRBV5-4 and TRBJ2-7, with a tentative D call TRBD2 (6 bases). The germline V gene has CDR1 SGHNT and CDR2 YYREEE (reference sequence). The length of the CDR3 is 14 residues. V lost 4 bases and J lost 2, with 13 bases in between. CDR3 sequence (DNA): TGTGCCAGCAGCACGGGACTGGGGGCCTACGAGCAGTACTTC. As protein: CASSTGLGAYEQYF. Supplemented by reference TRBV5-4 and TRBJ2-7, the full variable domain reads ETGVTQSPTHLIKTRGQQVTLRCSSQSGHNTVSWYQQALGQGPQFIFQYYREEENGRGNFPPRFSGLQFPNYSSELNVNALELDDSALYLCASSTGLGAYEQYFGPGTRLTVT.